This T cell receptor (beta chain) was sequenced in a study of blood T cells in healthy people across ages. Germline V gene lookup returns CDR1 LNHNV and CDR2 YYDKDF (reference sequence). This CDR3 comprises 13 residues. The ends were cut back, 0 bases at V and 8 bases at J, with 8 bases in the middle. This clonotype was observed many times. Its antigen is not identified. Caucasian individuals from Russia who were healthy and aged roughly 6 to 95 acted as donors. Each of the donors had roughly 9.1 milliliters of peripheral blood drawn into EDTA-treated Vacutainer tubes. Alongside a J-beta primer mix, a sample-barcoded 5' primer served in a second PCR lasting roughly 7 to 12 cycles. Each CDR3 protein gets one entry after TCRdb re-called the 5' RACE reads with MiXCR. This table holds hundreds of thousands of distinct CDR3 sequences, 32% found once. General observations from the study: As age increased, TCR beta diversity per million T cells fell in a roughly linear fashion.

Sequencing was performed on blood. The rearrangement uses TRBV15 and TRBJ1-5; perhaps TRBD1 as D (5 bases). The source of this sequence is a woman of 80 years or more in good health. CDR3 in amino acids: CATSREIQEPQHF. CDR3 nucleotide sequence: TGTGCCACCAGCAGAGAAATACAGGAGCCCCAGCATTTT.